Detailed here is one T cell receptor (beta chain). Its antigen is not known. TCRdb analysed the RT-PCR reads with MiXCR anew, one entry per CDR3 protein. The sample lists more than 700,000 distinct CDR3 sequences; 20% to 25% were seen once. This sample is drawn from a study of response to subunit inactivated influenza vaccine. The CDR3 has 15 amino acids. The germline V and J ends were trimmed by 0 bases and 3 bases, with 12 bases remaining between them. Per the germline V gene, CDR1 is SGDLS and CDR2 is YYNGEE. General study points: Every seasonal influenza vaccination brings in few new T cells, the authors suggested.

The sequenced sample was PBMCs from blood, obtained 5 to 6 days after vaccination. The sequence derives from a man aged 50 or older who received an inactivated influenza vaccine. The chain joins TRBV9 to TRBJ2-5, with D perhaps TRBD2 (6 bases). The CDR3 reads CASSVAPGRKETQYF. The CDR3 nucleotides read TGTGCCAGCAGCGTAGCTCCAGGGAGGAAAGAGACCCAGTACTTC.